The rows below give T cell receptor beta chains drawn from one sample of a study of cytomegalovirus exposure and HLA in healthy donors. This table comes from immunoSEQ multiplex PCR, and its TCRdb copy is limited to in-frame clones, with some not included. The table lists some 150,000 clones, 65% to 85% of them singletons, with about 2.7% in the top ten. Sequencing used PBMCs. These receptors were collected from a man between 18 and 35 years old in good health and CMV-seronegative. The CDR3 runs from the conserved cysteine through the conserved F or W. Fields, in order: D gene, J gene, V gene, clone size, CDR3 protein, CDR3 DNA. The D gene is left open where the match is weak. Clone size appears in some rows only: once, few, many, or a class for an expanded clone.

TRBD1,TRBJ1-5,TRBV7-2,NA,CASSYDRGDWQPQHF,TGTGCCAGCAGTTACGACAGGGGAGATTGGCAGCCCCAGCATTTT
NA,TRBJ2-2,TRBV5-1,NA,CASSPQSSPRYTGELFF,TGCGCCAGCAGCCCACAGTCCTCCCCGAGATACACCGGGGAGCTGTTTTTT
NA,TRBJ1-1,TRBV6-1,NA,CASSPGGRPNTEAFF,TGTGCCAGCAGTCCGGGAGGCAGACCGAACACTGAAGCTTTCTTT
NA,TRBJ1-6,TRBV7-8,NA,CASSASPSTAPLHF,TGTGCCAGCAGCGCAAGTCCGTCCACAGCACCCCTCCACTTT
NA,TRBJ1-1,TRBV25-1,NA,CASSESVRGVTEAFF,TGTGCCAGCAGTGAGAGTGTCAGGGGCGTCACTGAAGCTTTCTTT
NA,TRBJ2-6,TRBV4-1,NA,CASSQDWSSGANVLTF,TGCGCCAGCAGCCAAGATTGGAGCTCTGGGGCCAACGTCCTGACTTTC
NA,TRBJ2-2,TRBV2,NA,CASSRGELFF,TGTGCCAGCAGCCGTGGGGAGCTGTTTTTT
NA,TRBJ1-2,TRBV6-5,few,CASSYSRGLYGYTF,TGTGCCAGCAGTTACTCGCGGGGCCTCTATGGCTACACCTTC
NA,TRBJ1-6,TRBV30,once,CAWTPGGPNSPLHF,TGTGCCTGGACCCCGGGGGGCCCTAATTCACCCCTCCACTTT
NA,TRBJ1-6,TRBV30,NA,CAWRRGSDNSPLHF,TGTGCCTGGAGGCGGGGCAGCGATAATTCACCCCTCCACTTT
TRBD2,TRBJ2-5,TRBV27,NA,CASSLSSGGAKYF,TGTGCCAGCAGTTTATCTAGCGGGGGGGCGAAGTACTTC
NA,TRBJ1-5,TRBV12-2,NA,CASRYRQRDQPQHF,TGTGCAAGTCGCTATAGACAGCGCGATCAGCCCCAGCATTTT
TRBD1,TRBJ2-1,TRBV11-2,NA,CASSLVTGVNEQFF,TGTGCCAGCAGCTTAGTGACAGGGGTCAATGAGCAGTTCTTC
NA,TRBJ1-1,TRBV2,NA,CASSVRRDTEAFF,TGTGCCAGCAGTGTTCGCCGGGACACTGAAGCTTTCTTT
TRBD2,TRBJ2-1,TRBV5-4,NA,CASSLAGGGPKRAQFF,TGTGCCAGCAGCTTGGCGGGCGGGGGGCCCAAAAGGGCGCAGTTCTTC
TRBD1,TRBJ1-2,TRBV29-1,NA,CSVEDPGQVYGYTF,TGCAGCGTTGAAGATCCGGGACAGGTCTATGGCTACACCTTC
NA,TRBJ2-5,TRBV2,NA,CASSPRVPQETQYF,TGTGCCAGCAGCCCCCGGGTGCCCCAAGAGACCCAGTACTTC
NA,TRBJ1-5,TRBV27,once,CASTAPVGDILNQPQHF,TGTGCCAGCACCGCCCCCGTTGGGGACATACTAAATCAGCCCCAGCATTTT
NA,TRBJ2-1,TRBV7-9,NA,CASSPAGYNEQFF,TGTGCCAGCAGCCCGGCCGGGTACAATGAGCAGTTCTTC
NA,TRBJ1-2,TRBV5-3,NA,CARRLGPLYGYTF,TGTGCCAGAAGGCTGGGGCCACTCTATGGCTACACCTTC
TRBD1,TRBJ2-3,TRBV11-2,NA,CASSWTGTSTDTQYF,TGTGCCAGCAGCTGGACAGGGACTAGCACAGATACGCAGTATTTT
NA,TRBJ1-6,TRBV7-9,NA,CASSLALNSPLHF,TGTGCCAGCAGCTTAGCCCTAAATTCACCCCTCCACTTT
NA,TRBJ1-6,TRBV27,NA,CASTFGRDSPLHF,TGTGCCAGCACCTTTGGTCGGGATTCACCCCTCCACTTT
NA,TRBJ2-7,TRBV19,NA,CASSITGSSYEQYF,TGTGCCAGTAGTATAACAGGCAGCTCCTACGAGCAGTACTTC
NA,TRBJ2-2,TRBV5-1,NA,CASSSSPGHLNTGELFF,TGCGCCAGCAGTTCGTCACCGGGACACCTGAACACCGGGGAGCTGTTTTTT
NA,TRBJ2-7,TRBV19,NA,CASSYSTQGIYEQYF,TGTGCCAGTAGTTACAGTACACAGGGAATCTACGAGCAGTACTTC
NA,TRBJ2-2,TRBV9,few,CASSVRGGTGELFF,TGTGCCAGCAGCGTCAGGGGCGGCACCGGGGAGCTGTTTTTT
NA,TRBJ1-4,TRBV7-9,NA,CASSFQGFREKLFF,TGTGCCAGCAGCTTCCAGGGGTTTAGGGAAAAACTGTTTTTT
TRBD1,TRBJ1-3,TRBV5-6,once,CASNILTGHSGNTIYF,TGTGCCAGCAACATCCTGACAGGGCACTCTGGAAACACCATATATTTT
NA,TRBJ2-7,TRBV30,once,CARTTGSSYEQYF,TGTGCCAGAACAACAGGGAGCTCCTACGAGCAGTACTTC
NA,TRBJ1-2,TRBV2,NA,CASSSTGIGYTF,TGTGCCAGCAGCAGCACAGGAATTGGCTACACCTTC
NA,TRBJ2-7,TRBV6-1,NA,CASSQGTYEQYF,TGTGCCAGCAGTCAGGGGACCTACGAGCAGTACTTC
NA,TRBJ2-1,TRBV15,NA,CATSRDAAGAGSYNEQFF,TGTGCCACCAGCAGAGATGCGGCGGGGGCAGGTTCCTACAATGAGCAGTTCTTC
NA,TRBJ1-2,TRBV15,NA,CATSRGVGSGYTF,TGTGCCACCAGCAGAGGAGTAGGGAGTGGCTACACCTTC
NA,TRBJ1-2,TRBV6-5,NA,CASSYSADNYGYTF,TGTGCCAGCAGTTACTCGGCAGATAACTATGGCTACACCTTC